This T cell receptor beta chain comes out of a study of CD4 T cells in relation to SARS-CoV-2 and coronaviruses. Across the whole study: The negative reference was HIV-1 Nef peptide pool or peptide-free culture.

This CDR3 has 17 amino acids. This clone turned up a few times. No antigen is known for it. Only in-frame clones appear in the TCRdb table, and some are missing; sequencing was by immunoSEQ multiplex PCR. The sample consists of 20,000 to 25,000 clones, roughly 79% of them appearing once. Before the COVID-19 pandemic, during about 2010-2018, CD4+ T cells were taken from unexposed donors. After 10 to 11 days of culture, CD4+ T cells were isolated. Cultures held under 2.5 million PBMCs per well with around 9.8 IU/ml IL-2. This clonotype was sampled from a human donor in good health. V is TRBV21-1 and J is TRBJ1-2; TRBD1 is the table's D call, not checked against the DNA. TRBV21-1 is shown as a pseudogene. The specimen sequenced was CD4+ T cells from PBMCs, cultured in vitro. CDR3 in DNA: TGTGCCAGCAGCAAACCTGCCTCGGAAGGGGATCACTATGGCTACACCTTC. Its translation: CASSKPASEGDHYGYTF.